These 6 T cell receptor beta chains were all obtained from the same sample, sequenced in a study of T cells in Graves' hyperthyroidism and ophthalmopathy. RNA transcripts yielded amplified TCR beta CDR3 regions. First-round RT-PCR with HTBI primers amplified the TCR CDR3 region. TCRdb re-derived calls from the multiplex PCR reads in MiXCR, one entry per CDR3 protein. This repertoire shows under 800,000 distinct CDR3 sequences, 11% to 15% found once; its top ten account for about 10%. The sequencing input was blood. These receptors were taken from a woman between 18 and 29 years old with Graves' hyperthyroidism.

J is TRBJ2-1 and V is TRBV5-6; tentatively, D is TRBD2 (5 bases). V lost 2 bases and J 4 bases, leaving 10 bases between the germline ends. This CDR3 is built from 14 residues. Germline V CDR1 and CDR2: SGHDT, YYEEEE. CDR3 bases: TGTGCCAGCAGCTTCGGGGTACCGTACAATGAGCAGTTCTTC. It encodes CASSFGVPYNEQFF.

The V call is TRBV29-1, the J call TRBJ2-1, with TRBD1 matching over 8 bases. CDR1 is SQVTM, CDR2 ANQGSEA, per germline. V lost 7 bases and J lost 6; bases outside the gene matches: 2. The CDR3 contains 11 residues. The CDR3 DNA is TGCAGCGGGGGACAGGTCAATGAGCAGTTCTTC. This encodes CSGGQVNEQFF.

This rearrangement joins TRBV4-1 to TRBJ1-2; D unresolved. Trimming cost V 0 bases and J 5 bases, with 13 bases left between them. Germline assignment: CDR1 MGHRA and CDR2 YSYEKL. The CDR3 spans 15 residues. The CDR3 nucleotides are TGCGCCAGCAGCCAAGATAGGGCCTTAAAATATGGCTACACCTTC. Translation gives CASSQDRALKYGYTF.

This clonotype was counted at least ten times. The rearrangement links TRBV13 to TRBJ2-7; 8 bases map to TRBD1. Per germline, CDR1 PRHDT and CDR2 FYEKMQ (reference sequence). The CDR3 totals 16 residues. V shed 4 bases and J 2 bases; nucleotides not matched to a gene: 10. CDR3 DNA sequence: TGTGCCAGCAGCTGGTTCCGGGACAGGCAACCCTACGAGCAGTACTTC. Encoded protein: CASSWFRDRQPYEQYF.

This clonotype counts as medium-sized. The rearrangement links TRBV12-3 or TRBV12-4 to TRBJ2-1; TRBD1 matches 9 bases. The CDR3 length is 16 residues. With 0 bases clipped from V and 4 bases from J, the junction kept 4 bases outside the gene matches. DNA of the CDR3: TGTGCCAGCAGTTTAGCCGGACAGGGGCCTTACAATGAGCAGTTCTTC. Its protein is CASSLAGQGPYNEQFF.

This clonotype was counted many times. The rearrangement joins TRBV27 to TRBJ2-7; D uncertain. Trimming cost V 8 bases and J 4 bases, with 18 bases left between them. Per the germline V gene, CDR1 is MNHEY and CDR2 is SMNVEV (reference sequence). This CDR3 region has 14 residues. CDR3 DNA sequence: TGTGCCAGCCGGCAGGATTGGATGTCTTACGAGCAGTACTTC. Residues: CASRQDWMSYEQYF.